Sequencing of this T cell receptor (beta chain) was carried out in a study of shared clonotypes between healthy human individuals. CDR3 size: 14 residues. The V gene lost 5 bases and the J gene lost 1 base, with 8 bases spanning the gap. Germline lookup yields CDR1 SGHAT and CDR2 FQDESV (reference sequence). Ten immunoSEQ deep assay plates were used to sequence unsorted PBMC DNA. Data came from immunoSEQ multiplex PCR; TCRdb stores just in-frame clones and leaves some out. The sample has about 470,000 clones, roughly three quarters seen once. Sequencing was done on a sample of PBMCs. The chain links TRBV11-1 to TRBJ2-2; the D gene could be TRBD1 or TRBD2 (5 bases each). The sequence derives from a woman aged 40-49 years in good health. Some clones in this sample may be carry-over from other donors' samples. DNA for the CDR3: TGTGCCAGCAGCGGGACCAGGAACACCGGGGAGCTGTTTTTT. This translates into CASSGTRNTGELFF.